This is a list of T cell receptor beta chains from one sample in a study of post-analysis software for immune sequencing data. MiXCR was run by TCRdb on the PCR reads, yielding one entry per CDR3 protein. The sample consists of about 430,000 distinct CDR3 sequences, 39% of them appearing once. Source material: blood. These receptors all stem from a girl aged 2-10 years with multiple sclerosis. Both conserved end residues are part of each CDR3. Fields, in order: D gene, V gene, clone size, J gene, CDR3 DNA, CDR3 protein. A D gene is named only where the DNA matches it firmly. Rows give clone size only sometimes, using once, few, many, or a class for an expanded clone.

d_gene: TRBD1
v_gene: TRBV9
abundance: few
j_gene: TRBJ2-5
CDR3nt: TGTGCCAGCAGCCTGGGACAGGCGGCGGAGACCCAGTACTTC
CDR3aa: CASSLGQAAETQYF

d_gene: TRBD1
v_gene: TRBV6-5
abundance: few
j_gene: TRBJ1-2
CDR3nt: TGTGCCAGCAGTAGACAGGGTAGTGGTAACTATGGCTACACCTTC
CDR3aa: CASSRQGSGNYGYTF

d_gene: TRBD1
v_gene: TRBV4-1
abundance: -
j_gene: TRBJ2-3
CDR3nt: TGCGCCAGCAGCCAAAGGACAGGTCCTAGCACAGATACGCAGTATTTT
CDR3aa: CASSQRTGPSTDTQYF

d_gene: -
v_gene: TRBV7-3
abundance: few
j_gene: TRBJ2-7
CDR3nt: TGTGCCAGCAGCTTAACCTCTGGTTTTATCTCCTACGAGCAGTACTTC
CDR3aa: CASSLTSGFISYEQYF

d_gene: -
v_gene: TRBV28
abundance: -
j_gene: TRBJ1-6
CDR3nt: TGTGCCAGCAGTTTATTTCCCCCGGGACAAGGGATTTCACCCCTCCACTTT
CDR3aa: CASSLFPPGQGISPLHF

d_gene: TRBD2
v_gene: TRBV6-4
abundance: few
j_gene: TRBJ2-1
CDR3nt: TGTGCCAGCAGTCTTCAGGGCGGGGGCTACAATGAGCAGTTCTTC
CDR3aa: CASSLQGGGYNEQFF

d_gene: TRBD1
v_gene: TRBV15
abundance: -
j_gene: TRBJ2-6
CDR3nt: TGTGCCACAGAGCCAGGGACAGGTTTCGCCTCTGGGGCCAACGTCCTGACTTTC
CDR3aa: CATEPGTGFASGANVLTF

d_gene: -
v_gene: TRBV29-1
abundance: -
j_gene: TRBJ2-1
CDR3nt: TGCAGCGTTGAGGAACACAATCGGGAGTATGAGCAGTTCTTC
CDR3aa: CSVEEHNREYEQFF

d_gene: -
v_gene: TRBV11-2
abundance: -
j_gene: TRBJ2-1
CDR3nt: TGTGCCAGCAGCTTATCGGGGTATGAGCAGTTCTTC
CDR3aa: CASSLSGYEQFF

d_gene: TRBD2
v_gene: TRBV10-3
abundance: few
j_gene: TRBJ2-1
CDR3nt: TGTGCCATCTCGGGACTAGCGGACAATGAGCAGTTCTTC
CDR3aa: CAISGLADNEQFF

d_gene: -
v_gene: TRBV12-5
abundance: -
j_gene: TRBJ1-1
CDR3nt: TGTGCTAGTGGTTTGGTACTGGGGTTCTCGCGAAGCACTGAAGCTTTCTTT
CDR3aa: CASGLVLGFSRSTEAFF

d_gene: -
v_gene: TRBV7-2
abundance: -
j_gene: TRBJ2-7
CDR3nt: TGTGCCAGCAGCCCTCCCAACACTAGACTAGTCTCCGAGCAGTACTTC
CDR3aa: CASSPPNTRLVSEQYF

d_gene: -
v_gene: TRBV13
abundance: once
j_gene: TRBJ2-6
CDR3nt: TGTGCCAGCAGCTTTAGGGCCTTTATATCTGGGGCCAACGTCCTGACTTTC
CDR3aa: CASSFRAFISGANVLTF

d_gene: TRBD2
v_gene: TRBV6-2/TRBV6-3
abundance: few
j_gene: TRBJ2-7
CDR3nt: TGTGCCAGCAGATCCGGGACTAGCAGTCACCTTGCCGAGCAGTACTTC
CDR3aa: CASRSGTSSHLAEQYF

d_gene: -
v_gene: TRBV28
abundance: -
j_gene: TRBJ2-7
CDR3nt: TGTTACAGCTCCTACGAGCAGTACTTC
CDR3aa: CYSSYEQYF

d_gene: -
v_gene: TRBV29-1
abundance: -
j_gene: TRBJ2-7
CDR3nt: TGCAGCGTGGATGACGGAGTCGGCGTAGGGCAGTACTTC
CDR3aa: CSVDDGVGVGQYF

d_gene: TRBD2
v_gene: TRBV3-1
abundance: -
j_gene: TRBJ2-5
CDR3nt: TGTGCCAGCAGCCTTCGAAGGACTAGCTGGGAGACCCAGTACTTC
CDR3aa: CASSLRRTSWETQYF

d_gene: TRBD2
v_gene: TRBV7-3
abundance: few
j_gene: TRBJ2-3
CDR3nt: TGTGCCAGCAGCTCCCGACTAGCGGGGGGTCTGAGCACAGATACGCAGTATTTT
CDR3aa: CASSSRLAGGLSTDTQYF

d_gene: TRBD2
v_gene: TRBV7-2
abundance: -
j_gene: TRBJ2-3
CDR3nt: TGTGCCAGCAGCTTAGCCCCTGGACTAGCGGGGTTTACAGATACGCAGTATTTT
CDR3aa: CASSLAPGLAGFTDTQYF

d_gene: -
v_gene: TRBV5-1
abundance: few
j_gene: TRBJ2-1
CDR3nt: TGCGCCAGCAGCTTGGGGTTACACCCAGGGCCGTACAATGAGCAGTTCTTC
CDR3aa: CASSLGLHPGPYNEQFF

d_gene: -
v_gene: TRBV5-1
abundance: -
j_gene: TRBJ2-1
CDR3nt: TGCGCCAGCAGCGACCGATCGGGACTTTTCAATGAGCAGTTCTTC
CDR3aa: CASSDRSGLFNEQFF

d_gene: -
v_gene: TRBV20-1
abundance: -
j_gene: TRBJ2-1
CDR3nt: TGCAGCAAATCCATGATCGGAAATGAGCAGTTCTTC
CDR3aa: CSKSMIGNEQFF

d_gene: -
v_gene: TRBV15
abundance: -
j_gene: TRBJ1-5
CDR3nt: TGTGCCACCAGCAGAGAGGGGTCGATGCAGCCCCAGCATTTT
CDR3aa: CATSREGSMQPQHF

d_gene: TRBD2
v_gene: TRBV7-2
abundance: -
j_gene: TRBJ2-1
CDR3nt: TGTGCCAGCAGCCCCGGGGGGTACCCCTACAATGAGCAGTTCTTC
CDR3aa: CASSPGGYPYNEQFF

d_gene: -
v_gene: TRBV9
abundance: -
j_gene: TRBJ1-2
CDR3nt: TGTGCCAGCAGCGTAGCCCAGGGGATCTATGGCTACACCTTC
CDR3aa: CASSVAQGIYGYTF

d_gene: -
v_gene: TRBV6-5
abundance: medium-sized
j_gene: TRBJ2-7
CDR3nt: TGTGCCAGCAGTTCGGCAGGGATCGCCTACGAGCAGTACTTC
CDR3aa: CASSSAGIAYEQYF

d_gene: TRBD2
v_gene: TRBV20-1
abundance: -
j_gene: TRBJ2-7
CDR3nt: TGCAGTGCTAGACTTGGACTAGCGGGGGAGCGGGAGCAGTACTTC
CDR3aa: CSARLGLAGEREQYF

d_gene: -
v_gene: TRBV5-6
abundance: -
j_gene: TRBJ1-2
CDR3nt: TGTGCCAGCAGCCGCCGGGATAACTATGGCTATACCTTC
CDR3aa: CASSRRDNYGYTF

d_gene: TRBD2
v_gene: TRBV9
abundance: few
j_gene: TRBJ2-3
CDR3nt: TGTGCCAGCAGTCCAGAGACTAGCGGGACAGATACGCAGTATTTT
CDR3aa: CASSPETSGTDTQYF